This passage covers 26 T cell receptor beta chains from one sample sequenced in a study of tumor-infiltrating lymphocytes in primary liver carcinoma. Germline DNA was also extracted, and blood RNA was taken from unsorted whole blood. The researchers produced TCR beta cDNA from around 0.5 ug total RNA with a constant-region primer. Three-round nested multiplex PCR performed with slightly modified ARM-PCR produced the TCR beta libraries. Both of the initial two PCR rounds ran for roughly 11 cycles and employed TRBV1-TRBV30 forward primers alongside a C-beta reverse primer. TCRdb reprocessed the multiplex PCR reads with MiXCR, giving one entry per CDR3 protein. The table includes fewer than 350,000 distinct CDR3 sequences, 65% detected once. What was sequenced was peripheral blood. The source of these receptors is a man in his forties with primary liver carcinoma and hepatitis B virus infection.

Notes on this clonotype: A much larger clone lies a single base off, so this may be a read error. This chain links TRBV6-5 with TRBJ2-2; D is unresolved. CDR1 and CDR2 from the germline V gene are MNHEY and SVGAGI. Between the trimmed V and J ends, which lost 4 bases and 8 bases, there was a span of 11 bases. The CDR3 is 13 amino acids. CDR3 nucleotides: TGTGCCAGCAGTTTCTTGACGGAAGGGGAGCTGTTTTTT. Protein: CASSFLTEGELFF.

The rearrangement links TRBV28 to TRBJ1-2; D not resolved. This CDR3 has 12 amino acids. With 7 bases removed from V and 4 bases from J, the gap between germline ends came to 10 bases. Germline CDR1 MDHEN, CDR2 SYDVKM. The DNA for the CDR3 is TGTGCCAGCATGGAGAAGGCCTATGGCTACACCTTC. Translated, it gives CASMEKAYGYTF.

A word on this clonotype: Because the CDR3's place on the DNA is in doubt, the DNA is left out and the CDR3 is given as listed by TCRdb. The J gene is TRBJ2-2, the V gene TRBV11-2; the table's D call, TRBD1, has no DNA check behind it. CDR1 is SGHAT, CDR2 FQNNGV, per germline. The CDR3 length equals 16 residues, ends included. The CDR3 loop reads CASSWGGGTNTGELLF.

Details on this clonotype: This sequence may be a read error, since a much larger clone differs from it by one base. J is TRBJ1-1 and V is TRBV7-9; 10 bases map to TRBD1. The V segment lost 5 bases and the J segment 4 bases; nucleotides outside the gene matches: 10. The CDR3 is 16 amino acids. The germline V gene encodes CDR1 SEHNR and CDR2 FQNEAQ (reference sequence). CDR3: CASSPRWTGGITEAFF. The CDR3, as DNA: TGTGCCAGCAGCCCCCGGTGGACAGGGGGAATCACTGAAGCTTTCTTT.

J is TRBJ2-1 and V is TRBV7-9; weak D call: TRBD2 (6 bases). This CDR3 has 15 residues. The ends were cut back, 5 bases at V and 1 base at J, with 12 bases in the middle. The germline CDR1 and CDR2 sequences are SEHNR and FQNEAQ (reference sequence). The CDR3 DNA reads TGTGCCAGCAGCCCCGTTGGGGGGTCCTACAATGAGCAGTTCTTC. It specifies CASSPVGGSYNEQFF.

On this clonotype: One end of the junction fails to match germline, which may point to a read error. CDR3 protein: CAWSEREKLSF. CDR3 sequence (DNA): TGTGCCTGGAGTGAGAGGGAAAAATTGTCTTTT. The chain carries TRBV30 and TRBJ1-4; D remains ambiguous. This CDR3 is built from 11 residues. CDR1 is GTSNPN, CDR2 SVGIG, per germline (reference sequence).

Remarks on this clonotype: This sequence may be a read error, since a much larger clone differs from it by one base. V gene TRBV6-2 or TRBV6-3 combines with J gene TRBJ2-3; D remains ambiguous. CDR3 length: 10 amino acids. CDR1 is MNHEY, CDR2 SVGEGT, per germline. Trimming took off 5 bases at V and 5 bases at J, with 2 bases between the two ends. This CDR3 is CASSLDTQYF. For the CDR3, the DNA is TGTGCCAGCAGTCTAGATACGCAGTATTTT.

This clonotype was counted only a few times. The gene calls are TRBV12-3 or TRBV12-4 and TRBJ1-5; no firm D call. The CDR3 spans 13 residues. Trimming cost V 4 bases and J 6 bases, with 10 bases left between them. CDR3 nucleotide sequence: TGTGCCAGCAGTTCCTGGACCCTTCAGCCCCAGCATTTT. It specifies CASSSWTLQPQHF.

As to this clonotype: A junction end diverges from the germline sequence, so it may reflect a read error. The chain uses TRBV6-6 and TRBJ2-1, with TRBD2 as a possible D gene (6 bases). Looked up from germline, CDR1 is MNHNY and CDR2 is SVGAGI (reference sequence). CDR3 length equals 15 residues. The CDR3 bases are TGTGTCAGCAGTTACCCGGGAGACGGATATAATGAGCAGTTCTTC. Its protein product is CVSSYPGDGYNEQFF.

This clonotype was observed many times. The V gene is TRBV29-1, the J gene TRBJ1-2, with 10 bases matching TRBD1. In germline, CDR1 is SQVTM, CDR2 ANQGSEA. V was clipped by 6 bases and J by 4 bases; unmatched bases: 11. The CDR3 has 15 amino acids. CDR3 protein: CSVPGQGSYGYGYTF. As DNA, the CDR3 is TGCAGCGTCCCGGGACAGGGGTCTTACGGCTATGGCTACACCTTC.

As regards this clonotype: Since the CDR3 does not end with the conserved phenylalanine or tryptophan, this likely comes from a read error. The V call is TRBV29-1, the J call TRBJ2-6, with 8 bases identical to TRBD1. The junction had 6 bases not matched to a gene; V was cut back by 8 bases and J by 3 bases. Germline CDR1 is SQVTM and CDR2 is ANQGSEA. This CDR3 comprises 14 residues. In DNA form, the CDR3 reads TGCAGCCTGACAGGGGCAGGTGGGGCCAACGTCCTGACTCTC. Residues: CSLTGAGGANVLTL.

About this clonotype: A much larger clone lies one base from this, so it may be a read error. The V call is TRBV10-3, the J call TRBJ1-6; D remains unclear. The CDR3 is 12 amino acids. The germline gives CDR1 ENHRY, CDR2 SYGVKD. The CDR3 nucleotides are TGTGCCATCAGTGAGTCTCTCGGTCCCCACCACTTT. It specifies CAISESLGPHHF.

Turning to this clonotype: No conserved phenylalanine or tryptophan ends this CDR3, so it is likely a read error. The chain employs TRBV30 and TRBJ2-1; 10 bases align to TRBD2. The V and J ends lost 2 bases and 5 bases, in that order; junction bases with no gene match: 9. The CDR3 contains 16 residues. From germline, CDR1 is GTSNPN and CDR2 SVGIG (reference sequence). The CDR3 protein is CAWSLQRTSGHNEQFI. CDR3 coding DNA: TGTGCCTGGAGTTTACAGCGGACTAGCGGCCACAATGAGCAGTTCATC.

This clonotype occurred many times. This chain links TRBV6-1 with TRBJ2-1, with D hard to call. The CDR3 is 14 residues long. CDR1 and CDR2 from the germline V gene are MNHNS and SASEGT. V dropped 5 bases and J dropped 10 bases, with 18 bases sitting between them. Here the CDR3 DNA reads TGTGCCAGCAGTTACCCCGGACGGAGCAGGGAGCAGTTCTTC. It encodes CASSYPGRSREQFF.

With respect to this clonotype: A much larger clonotype is one base distant, so this may be a read error. The genes are TRBV6-2 or TRBV6-3 and TRBJ2-1; 10 bases match TRBD2. V shed 6 bases and J 4 bases; nucleotides not matched to a gene: 15. Germline-derived CDR1 and CDR2 are MNHEY and SVGEGT. The CDR3 consists of 18 residues. The CDR3 here is CASSQSLSSGRGYNEQFF. Here the CDR3 DNA reads TGTGCCAGCAGCCAATCCCTCTCCAGCGGGAGGGGGTACAATGAGCAGTTCTTC.

A remark on this clonotype: This sequence may be a read error, since a much larger clone differs from it by one base. The chain uses TRBV12-3 or TRBV12-4 and TRBJ2-7, with D perhaps TRBD2 (6 bases). CDR3 length: 13 amino acids. Trimming took 6 bases from V and 2 from J, leaving 11 bases between them. The CDR3 is CASSLRRAYEQYF. The CDR3 DNA sequence: TGTGCCAGCAGCCTCCGGAGGGCCTACGAGCAGTACTTC.

Details on this clonotype: A read error may produce the germline difference seen at one junction end. The genes are TRBV11-1 and TRBJ2-1, with D maybe TRBD2 (8 bases). Germline V lookup: CDR1 SGHAT, CDR2 FQDESV (reference sequence). There are 18 residues in the CDR3. The CDR3 nucleotides are TGTGCTAGCAGCCCGAGTAGCGGGATAGGGGGCTCCTATAATGAGCAGTTCTTC. Amino acids: CASSPSSGIGGSYNEQFF.

This chain connects TRBV7-9 to TRBJ2-1; no clear D. The germline gives CDR1 SEHNR, CDR2 FQNEAQ (reference sequence). The length of the CDR3 is 17 residues. Trimming removed 0 bases from V and 0 bases from J, with 12 bases in between. The CDR3 DNA reads TGTGCCAGCAGCTTAGCGGTTGGAACGGGCTCCTACAATGAGCAGTTCTTC. Its protein is CASSLAVGTGSYNEQFF.

On this clonotype: Possible read error: a much larger clone is one base away. The V and J genes are TRBV4-1 and TRBJ2-5, with TRBD1 identical over 9 bases. In germline, CDR1 is MGHRA, CDR2 YSYEKL. This CDR3 comprises 15 residues. The CDR3 coding sequence is TGCGCCAGCAGCCCCCGGGACAGGGATCAAGGGACCCAGTACTTC. It specifies CASSPRDRDQGTQYF.

In this sample, this clonotype turned up many times. CDR3 nucleotide sequence: TGTGCCAGCAGCTTCCAGGGAAGCACAGATACGCAGTATTTT. It specifies CASSFQGSTDTQYF. The gene calls are TRBV5-5 and TRBJ2-3; tentative D call: TRBD1 (5 bases). V lost 2 bases to trimming and J lost 0 bases, with 7 bases between them. Germline-derived CDR1 and CDR2 are SGHKS and YYEKEE (reference sequence). The CDR3 runs to 14 residues.

This clonotype was observed many times. This rearrangement joins TRBV12-3 or TRBV12-4 to TRBJ2-5; 12 bases match TRBD2. The CDR3 is 13 residues long. V shed 7 bases and J 4 bases; nucleotides not matched to a gene: 1. The CDR3 loop is CASKTSGGETQYF. The CDR3, as DNA: TGTGCCAGCAAGACTAGCGGGGGAGAGACCCAGTACTTC.

This clonotype turned up a few times. This rearrangement joins TRBV28 to TRBJ2-7; TRBD1 matches at 11 bases. Trimming took 5 bases from V and 2 from J; bases not matched to a gene: 5. The CDR3 covers 15 residues. CDR1 is MDHEN and CDR2 is SYDVKM in the germline V gene. The CDR3 nucleotides are TGTGCCAGCAGTAAGGGGACAGGGGGGCCCTACGAGCAGTACTTC. This encodes CASSKGTGGPYEQYF.

As for this clonotype: The conserved phenylalanine or tryptophan normally closing the CDR3 is absent here, so this likely arose from a read error. The rearrangement links TRBV6-5 to TRBJ2-1; TRBD2 agrees at 8 bases. Germline loops: CDR1 MNHEY, CDR2 SVGAGI. CDR3 length equals 16 residues. V trimming: 4 bases; J trimming: 0 bases; junction bases outside the gene matches: 5. The CDR3 here is CASSLQAGDSYNEQFL. As DNA, the CDR3 is TGTGCCAGCAGTTTACAAGCGGGGGACTCCTACAATGAGCAGTTCTTA.

Points on this clonotype: A much larger clonotype is one base distant, so this may be a read error. V gene TRBV7-8 combines with J gene TRBJ2-3, with D possibly TRBD1 on 6 matching bases. Germline values: CDR1 SGHVS, CDR2 FQNEAQ. This CDR3 is built from 15 residues. CDR3 in amino acids: CARSLTRGLTDTQYF. CDR3 DNA sequence: TGTGCCAGGAGCTTAACCAGGGGATTGACAGATACGCAGTATTTT.

The chain couples TRBV6-6 to TRBJ2-3; the D gene could be TRBD1 or TRBD2 (6 bases each). From germline, CDR1 is MNHNY and CDR2 SVGAGI (reference sequence). CDR3 size: 16 residues. Trimming removed 0 bases from V and 3 bases from J, with 13 bases in between. The CDR3 is CASSYSRLGGTDTQYF. The CDR3 bases are TGTGCCAGCAGTTACTCGAGGCTAGGGGGGACAGATACGCAGTATTTT.

In the case of this clonotype: A much larger clone differs from this one at a single base, so this may be a read error. The rearrangement links TRBV6-2 or TRBV6-3 to TRBJ2-7; D gene unclear. V dropped 8 bases and J dropped 2 bases, with 13 bases sitting between them. This CDR3 is built from 13 residues. Germline CDR1 reads MNHEY; CDR2 reads SVGEGT. CDR3 protein: CASHPAPTYEQYF. CDR3 DNA: TGTGCCAGCCACCCGGCGCCGACCTACGAGCAGTACTTC.